A single T cell receptor beta chain is shown here with its context. What it binds is not known. The record originates from a study of T cell clonotyping in hematopoietic cell transplantation. The study's findings and limits: After transplant, recipient diversity fell while pathologically expanded clonotypes grew through day 180.

The assay was immunoSEQ multiplex PCR, and TCRdb's table has in-frame clones only and misses some. The repertoire has some 12,000 clones, roughly 89% of them found once; the top ten carry less than 20%. Deletions cut 4 bases from V and 6 bases from J, with 7 bases between. The CDR3 contains 11 residues. Germline loops: CDR1 SQVTM, CDR2 ANQGSEA. Sequenced material: PBMCs, taken 100 days after allogeneic stem cell transplant. The source is a female patient in her 60s who had an allogeneic stem cell transplant from an unrelated donor, so the T cells may come from the graft donor. Some clones in this sample may be carry-over from other donors' samples. The chain combines TRBV29-1 with TRBJ2-1, with D possibly matching TRBD2 (6 bases). The CDR3 reads CSVGRGNEQFF. The CDR3 DNA follows: TGCAGCGTTGGGAGGGGCAATGAGCAGTTCTTC.